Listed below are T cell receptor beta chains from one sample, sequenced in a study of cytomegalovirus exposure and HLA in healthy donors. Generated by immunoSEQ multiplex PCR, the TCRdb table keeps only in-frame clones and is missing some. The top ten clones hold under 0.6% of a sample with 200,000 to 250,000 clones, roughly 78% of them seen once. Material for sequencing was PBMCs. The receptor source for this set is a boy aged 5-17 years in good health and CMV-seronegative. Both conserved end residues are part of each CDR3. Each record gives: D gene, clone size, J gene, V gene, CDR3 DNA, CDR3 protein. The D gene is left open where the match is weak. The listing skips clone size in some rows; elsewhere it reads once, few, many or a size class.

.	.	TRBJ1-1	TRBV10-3	TGTGCCATCAGTGAGTATCAGGGAGGGGACACTGAAGCTTTCTTT	CAISEYQGGDTEAFF
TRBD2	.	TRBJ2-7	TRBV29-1	TGCAGCGTTGGGACTAGCGGCTTCTACGAGCAGTACTTC	CSVGTSGFYEQYF
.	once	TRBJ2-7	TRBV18	TGTGCCAGCTCACCTGACAGGAATACCTACGAGCAGTACTTC	CASSPDRNTYEQYF
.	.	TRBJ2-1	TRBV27	TGTGCCAGCAGTTTGGCCCGGGATAAGCAGTTCTTC	CASSLARDKQFF
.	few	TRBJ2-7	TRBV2	TGTGCCAGCGATAACCCACGGGAAGCAGCCTCCTACGAGCAGTACTTC	CASDNPREAASYEQYF
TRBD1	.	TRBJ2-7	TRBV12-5	TGTGCTAGTGGTTTGGTTTCCGGGACAGGGCTGAGTGAGCAGTACTTC	CASGLVSGTGLSEQYF
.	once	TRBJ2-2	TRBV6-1	TGTGCCAGCAGTGGGGGGGGCCTTCTTAACACCGGGGAGCTGTTTTTT	CASSGGGLLNTGELFF
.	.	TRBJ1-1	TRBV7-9	TGTGCCAGCAGCTTAGATACAGCTAACACTGAAGCTTTCTTT	CASSLDTANTEAFF
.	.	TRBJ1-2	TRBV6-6	TGTGCCAGCAGTTACGTCCCCGGGGCGGGGGGCTACACCTTC	CASSYVPGAGGYTF
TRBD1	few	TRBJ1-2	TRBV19	TGTGCCAGTAGGTCTCTTACAGGGGGCGATGGCTACACCTTC	CASRSLTGGDGYTF
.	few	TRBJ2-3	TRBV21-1	TGTGCCAGCAGCAAAAAAGCGTTAAAAGGACGACAGAAGGATACGCAGTATTTT	CASSKKALKGRQKDTQYF
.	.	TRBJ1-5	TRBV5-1	TGCGCCAGCAGCTTGGGAGTGAATCAGCCCCAGCATTTT	CASSLGVNQPQHF
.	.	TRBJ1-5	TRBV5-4	TGTGCCAGCAGCTTGTGGGCTAGCAATCAGCCCCAGCATTTT	CASSLWASNQPQHF
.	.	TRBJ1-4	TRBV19	TGTGCCAGTAGGGGAGAAGGGCGTGAAAAACTGTTTTTT	CASRGEGREKLFF
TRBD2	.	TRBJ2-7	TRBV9	TGTGCCAGCAGCACAGGCGGGGGTCCCAACTACGAGCAGTACTTC	CASSTGGGPNYEQYF
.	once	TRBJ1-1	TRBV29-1	TGCAGCGGGGGGGGAGGGAACACTGAAGCTTTCTTT	CSGGGGNTEAFF
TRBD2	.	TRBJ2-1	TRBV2	TGTGCCAGCATTGAGCTAGCGGGGGGTTACAATGAGCAGTTCTTC	CASIELAGGYNEQFF
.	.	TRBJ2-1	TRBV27	TGTGCCAGCAGCATCGGGGTTCGAAATGAGCAGTTCTTC	CASSIGVRNEQFF
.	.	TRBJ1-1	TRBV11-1	TGTGCCAGCAGCCCTAAGGGGAGGATAAGAGCTTTCTTT	CASSPKGRIRAFF
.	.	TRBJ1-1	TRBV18	TGTGCCAGCTCACCTGAAGGGGGGAACACTGAAGCTTTCTTT	CASSPEGGNTEAFF
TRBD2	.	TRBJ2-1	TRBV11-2	TGTGCCAGCAGCTTTGACCGGGGGGTCCACGATGAGCAGTTCTTC	CASSFDRGVHDEQFF
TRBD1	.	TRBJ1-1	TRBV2	TGTGCCATCCAGGACAGGGCGAACACTGAAGCTTTCTTT	CAIQDRANTEAFF
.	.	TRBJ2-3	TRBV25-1	TGTGCCAGCAGTGAATATGGACTCTTCACAGATACGCAGTATTTT	CASSEYGLFTDTQYF
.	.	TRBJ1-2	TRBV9	TGTGCCAGCACGACAGAGAAACATAACTATGGCTACACCTTC	CASTTEKHNYGYTF
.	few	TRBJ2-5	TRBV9	TGTGCCAGCAGCGTATCAGTCGGGGGCCAAGAGACCCAGTACTTC	CASSVSVGGQETQYF
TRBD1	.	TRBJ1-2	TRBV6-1	TGTGCCAGCAGTTCGATTCAGGGGGCCTATGGCTACACCTTC	CASSSIQGAYGYTF
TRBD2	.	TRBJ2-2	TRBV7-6	TGTGCCAGCAGCTTAACCGGGACTAGCGGACTCACGAACACCGGGGAGCTGTTTTTT	CASSLTGTSGLTNTGELFF
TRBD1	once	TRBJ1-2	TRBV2	TGTGCCAGCAGTGGGGACAGCTATGGCTACACCTTC	CASSGDSYGYTF
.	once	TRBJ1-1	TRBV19	TGTGCCAGTAGTGTTGCCCCAGGGGCTGAAGCTTTCTTT	CASSVAPGAEAFF
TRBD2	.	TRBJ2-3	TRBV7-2	TGTGCCAGCAGCCCTGGACTAGCCCCAGATACGCAGTATTTT	CASSPGLAPDTQYF
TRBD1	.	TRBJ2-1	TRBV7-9	TGTGCCAGCAGCCCCCTGACAGGGAGCTCCTACAATGAGCAGTTCTTC	CASSPLTGSSYNEQFF
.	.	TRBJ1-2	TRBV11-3	TGTGCCAGCAGTCTCTGGCCGTCCTTCTATGGCTACACCTTC	CASSLWPSFYGYTF
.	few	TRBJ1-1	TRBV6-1	TGTGCCAGCAACTTCCTAGACGCAAACACTGAAGCTTTCTTT	CASNFLDANTEAFF
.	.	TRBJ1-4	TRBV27	TGTGCCAGCAGCTCCTGGGTCGGCGGGATCGGAACTAATGAAAAACTGTTTTTT	CASSSWVGGIGTNEKLFF
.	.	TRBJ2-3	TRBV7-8	TGTGCCAGCACCCCACGGGGAGGTACGCAGTATTTT	CASTPRGGTQYF
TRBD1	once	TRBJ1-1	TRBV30	TGTGCCTGGAGTTCAGGGGGGACTGAAGCTTTCTTT	CAWSSGGTEAFF